This is a list of T cell receptor beta chains from one sample in a study of cytomegalovirus exposure and HLA in healthy donors. Here immunoSEQ multiplex PCR was the method, and the copy in TCRdb shows in-frame clones only, minus some. This sample has just over 150,000 clones, with under 90% found just once. Sample: PBMCs. The receptors here all came from a man aged 18-30 years in good health and CMV-seronegative. The CDR3 runs from the conserved cysteine through the conserved F or W. Size is stated for part of the rows, as once, few or many counts, or as a class when the clone is expanded.

NA TRBV7-2 CASSLLVLNTEAFF
once TRBV5-6 CASSLGPGQNSYNEQFF
NA TRBV19 CASRAPGELNSTDTQYF
NA TRBV7-9 CASSPPSVDSETQYF
once TRBV28 CASSYLYGTGSTDTQYF
NA TRBV6-1 CASNSVSPLHF
NA TRBV27 CASCPYTKSGGELFF
once TRBV6-5 CASSYGLGSYNEQFF
NA TRBV2 CASGEWNEKLFF
NA TRBV15 CATSRAGTGGTGELFF
NA TRBV5-6 CASSSRQSAAKNIQYF
NA TRBV9 CASSVGQGSEKLFF
NA TRBV7-8 CASSLPRGSITDTQYF
NA TRBV28 CASSLWRGRGGKAFF
NA TRBV28 CASSPGTRETQYF
NA TRBV18 CASSPSGEQFF
few TRBV5-1 CASSFGQGGGNEQFF
NA TRBV28 CASSSLQEGSGDTQYF
few TRBV30 CAWSRTRYDTQYF
NA TRBV19 CASSIDLGRINQPQHF
NA TRBV28 CASSFVGQGDEKLFF
NA TRBV28 CASSGRGAMNTEAFF
once TRBV14 CASSPGGTGELFF
NA TRBV7-2 CASSPPGLGNYGYTF
NA TRBV5-1 CASSSGQPTDTQYF
NA TRBV5-1 CASSQTGRLAQETQYF
NA TRBV2 CASSGSGQDTEAFF
NA TRBV28 CASSTTGQGLEGYTF
NA TRBV5-8 CASSLSGGERTGELFF
NA TRBV5-1 CASSTGQRSTDTQYF
NA TRBV15 CATSRVHRGRQPQHF
NA TRBV6-5 CASTGQGPETQYF
NA TRBV11-3 CASSPGLADTGELFF
NA TRBV4-1 CASSQTGSYGYTF
NA TRBV25-1 CASSDPSRGPSYTF
once TRBV5-1 CASGELAGGIGTQYF
NA TRBV6-5 CASSSRQGNEKLFF
once TRBV19 CASSLQGSSYEQYF
NA TRBV10-3 CATGDSGANVLTF
NA TRBV18 CASSPDGTGELFF
NA TRBV9 CASSQQGANQPQHF
few TRBV5-4 CASWALLSANVLTF
NA TRBV7-9 CSSSFGLDGYTF
NA TRBV18 CASSPANNEQFF
NA TRBV28 CASSAVMSDEQFF
NA TRBV7-8 CASSIQSYGYTF
NA TRBV28 CASSFQLAGTSSYEQYF
NA TRBV9 CASSTSGGWGEKLFF
NA TRBV28 CASSPPGQGAFF
NA TRBV29-1 CSARGLGTEAFF
NA TRBV7-8 CASSPTTGTSGEQYF
once TRBV27 CASVGTLYNEQFF
NA TRBV7-9 CASSLGAYEQYF
few TRBV5-1 CASSSPPTSGRGNEQFF
NA TRBV30 CAWSPPGTAKDQPQHF